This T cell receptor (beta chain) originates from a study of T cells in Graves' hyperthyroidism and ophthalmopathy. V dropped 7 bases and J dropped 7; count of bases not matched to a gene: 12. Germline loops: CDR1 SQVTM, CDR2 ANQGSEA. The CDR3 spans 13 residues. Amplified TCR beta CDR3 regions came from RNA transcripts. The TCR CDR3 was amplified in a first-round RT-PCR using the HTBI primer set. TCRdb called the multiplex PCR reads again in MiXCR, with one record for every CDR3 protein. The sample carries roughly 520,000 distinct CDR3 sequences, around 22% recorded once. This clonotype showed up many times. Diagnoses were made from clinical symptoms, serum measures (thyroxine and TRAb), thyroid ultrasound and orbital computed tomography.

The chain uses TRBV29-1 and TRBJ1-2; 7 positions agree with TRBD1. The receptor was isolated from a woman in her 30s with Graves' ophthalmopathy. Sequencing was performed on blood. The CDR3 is CSGGERQGAGYTF. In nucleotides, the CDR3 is TGCAGCGGTGGGGAGCGACAGGGCGCTGGCTACACCTTC. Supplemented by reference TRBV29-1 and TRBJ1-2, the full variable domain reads SAVISQKPSRDICQRGTSLTIQCQVDSQVTMMFWYRQQPGQSLTLIATANQGSEATYESGFVIDKFPISRPNLTFSTLTVSNMSPEDSSIYLCSGGERQGAGYTFGSGTRLTVV.